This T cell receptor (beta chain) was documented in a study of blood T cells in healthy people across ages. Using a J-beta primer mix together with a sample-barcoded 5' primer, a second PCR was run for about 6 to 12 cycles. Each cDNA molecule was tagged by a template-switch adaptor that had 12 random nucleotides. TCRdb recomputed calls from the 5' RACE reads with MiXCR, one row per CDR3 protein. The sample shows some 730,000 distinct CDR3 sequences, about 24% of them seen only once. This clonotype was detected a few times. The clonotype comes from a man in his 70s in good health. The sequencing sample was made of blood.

The CDR3 spells CATSDLGQGNYGYTF. DNA for the CDR3: TGTGCCACCAGTGATTTGGGACAGGGGAACTATGGCTACACCTTC. The chain uses TRBV24-1 and TRBJ1-2; TRBD1 matches 9 bases. Germline V gene sequence: CDR1 KGHDR, CDR2 SFDVKD. This CDR3 spans 15 amino acids. With 0 bases clipped from V and 2 bases from J, the junction kept 0 bases outside the gene matches.